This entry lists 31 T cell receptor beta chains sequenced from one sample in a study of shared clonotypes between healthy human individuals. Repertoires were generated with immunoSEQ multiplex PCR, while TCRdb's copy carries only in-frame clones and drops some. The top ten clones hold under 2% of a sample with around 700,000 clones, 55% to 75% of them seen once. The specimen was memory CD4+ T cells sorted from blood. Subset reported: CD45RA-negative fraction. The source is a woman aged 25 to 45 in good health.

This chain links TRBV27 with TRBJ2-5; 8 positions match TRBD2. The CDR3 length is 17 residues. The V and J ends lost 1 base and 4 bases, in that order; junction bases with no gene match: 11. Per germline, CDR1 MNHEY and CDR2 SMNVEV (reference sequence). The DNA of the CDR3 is TGTGCCAGCAGTTTATACCCACGGGTAGCGGGACGAGAGACCCAGTACTTC. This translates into CASSLYPRVAGRETQYF.

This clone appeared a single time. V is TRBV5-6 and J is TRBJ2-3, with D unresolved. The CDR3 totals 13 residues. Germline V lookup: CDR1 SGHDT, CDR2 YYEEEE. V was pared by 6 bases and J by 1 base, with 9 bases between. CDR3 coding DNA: TGTGCCAGCACCCATGGTGGCACAGATACGCAGTATTTT. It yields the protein CASTHGGTDTQYF.

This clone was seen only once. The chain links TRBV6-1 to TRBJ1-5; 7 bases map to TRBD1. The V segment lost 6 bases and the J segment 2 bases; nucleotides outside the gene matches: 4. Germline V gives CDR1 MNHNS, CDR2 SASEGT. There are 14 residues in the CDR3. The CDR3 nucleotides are TGTGCCAGCAGACTTGGACAGGGCAATCAGCCCCAGCATTTT. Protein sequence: CASRLGQGNQPQHF.

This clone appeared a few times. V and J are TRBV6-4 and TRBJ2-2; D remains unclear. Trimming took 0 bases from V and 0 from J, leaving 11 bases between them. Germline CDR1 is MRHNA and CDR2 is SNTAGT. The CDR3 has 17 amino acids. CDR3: CASSDSIADPNTGELFF. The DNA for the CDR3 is TGTGCCAGCAGTGACTCGATAGCAGATCCGAACACCGGGGAGCTGTTTTTT.

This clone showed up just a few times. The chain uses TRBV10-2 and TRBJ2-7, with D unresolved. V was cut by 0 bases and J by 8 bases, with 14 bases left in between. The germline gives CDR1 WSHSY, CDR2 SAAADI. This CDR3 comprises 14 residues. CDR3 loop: CASSESADGTKQYF. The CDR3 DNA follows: TGCGCCAGCAGTGAGTCGGCGGATGGTACGAAGCAGTACTTC.

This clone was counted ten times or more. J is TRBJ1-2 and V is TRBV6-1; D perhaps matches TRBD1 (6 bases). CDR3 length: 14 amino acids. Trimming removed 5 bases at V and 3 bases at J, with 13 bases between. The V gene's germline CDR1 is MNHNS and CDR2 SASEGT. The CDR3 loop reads CASSTRGADYGYTF. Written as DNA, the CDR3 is TGTGCCAGCAGTACTCGGGGGGCGGACTATGGCTACACCTTC.

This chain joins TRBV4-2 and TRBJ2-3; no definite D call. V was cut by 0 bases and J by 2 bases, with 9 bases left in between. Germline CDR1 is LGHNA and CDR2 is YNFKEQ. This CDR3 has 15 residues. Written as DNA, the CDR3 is TGTGCCAGCAGCCAAGATGGGATGCCCACAGATACGCAGTATTTT. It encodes CASSQDGMPTDTQYF.

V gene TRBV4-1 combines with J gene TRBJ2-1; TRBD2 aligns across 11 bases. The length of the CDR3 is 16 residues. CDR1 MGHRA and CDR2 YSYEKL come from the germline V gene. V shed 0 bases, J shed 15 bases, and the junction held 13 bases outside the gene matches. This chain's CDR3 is CASSQESIVSGRGRFF. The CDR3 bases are TGCGCCAGCAGCCAAGAGTCCATAGTTAGCGGGAGGGGTCGGTTCTTC.

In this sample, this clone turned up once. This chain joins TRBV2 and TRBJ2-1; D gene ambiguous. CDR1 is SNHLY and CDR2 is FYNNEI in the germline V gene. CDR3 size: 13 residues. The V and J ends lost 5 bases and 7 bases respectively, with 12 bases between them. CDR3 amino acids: CASSPQSWNEQFF. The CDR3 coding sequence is TGTGCCAGCAGTCCTCAAAGCTGGAATGAGCAGTTCTTC.

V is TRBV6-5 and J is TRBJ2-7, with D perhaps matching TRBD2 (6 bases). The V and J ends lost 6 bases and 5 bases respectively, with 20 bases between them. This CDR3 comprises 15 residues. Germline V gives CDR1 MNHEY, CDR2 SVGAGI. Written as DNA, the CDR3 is TGTGCCAGCAGATCCGCCTCAACGGGAGTTAACGAGCAGTACTTC. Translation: CASRSASTGVNEQYF.

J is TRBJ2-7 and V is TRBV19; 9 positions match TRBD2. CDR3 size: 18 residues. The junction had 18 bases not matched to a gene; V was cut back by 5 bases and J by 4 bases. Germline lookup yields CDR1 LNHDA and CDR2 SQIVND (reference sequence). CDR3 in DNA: TGTGCCAGTAGTCTCAGTGCCTCTAGCGGGGAGAGGAAGTACGAGCAGTACTTC. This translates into CASSLSASSGERKYEQYF.

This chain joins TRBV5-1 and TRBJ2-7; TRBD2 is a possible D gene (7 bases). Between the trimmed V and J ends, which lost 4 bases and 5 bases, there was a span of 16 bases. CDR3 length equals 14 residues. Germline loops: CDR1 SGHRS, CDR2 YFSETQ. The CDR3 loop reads CASSPIRGRDEQYF. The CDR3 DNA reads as TGCGCCAGCAGCCCCATTAGGGGGAGGGACGAGCAGTACTTC.

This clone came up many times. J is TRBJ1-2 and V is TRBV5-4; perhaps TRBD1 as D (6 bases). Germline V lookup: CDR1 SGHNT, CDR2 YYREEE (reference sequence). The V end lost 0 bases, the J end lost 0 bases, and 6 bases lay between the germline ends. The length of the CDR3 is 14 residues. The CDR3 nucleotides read TGTGCCAGCAGCTTGGCAGGGGCTAACTATGGCTACACCTTC. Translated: CASSLAGANYGYTF.

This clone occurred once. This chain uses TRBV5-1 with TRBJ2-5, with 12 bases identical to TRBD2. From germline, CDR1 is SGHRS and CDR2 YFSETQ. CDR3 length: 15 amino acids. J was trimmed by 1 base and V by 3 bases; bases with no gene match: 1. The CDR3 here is CASSWTSGIQETQYF. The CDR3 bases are TGCGCCAGCAGCTGGACTAGCGGGATCCAAGAGACCCAGTACTTC.

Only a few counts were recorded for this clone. DNA for the CDR3: TGTGCCAGCTTGCGTCTCCGGGACGAGCAGTACTTC. Encoded protein: CASLRLRDEQYF. The chain uses TRBV9 and TRBJ2-5; D unclear. The last part of the DNA fits TRBJ2-7 better; the J call may be wrong. Germline CDR1 and CDR2: SGDLS and YYNGEE. The CDR3 is 12 amino acids.

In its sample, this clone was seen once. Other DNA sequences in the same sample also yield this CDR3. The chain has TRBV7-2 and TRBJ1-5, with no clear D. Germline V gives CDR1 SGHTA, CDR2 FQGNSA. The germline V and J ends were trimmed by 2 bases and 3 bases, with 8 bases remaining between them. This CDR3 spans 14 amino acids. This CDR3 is CASSLQALNQPQHF. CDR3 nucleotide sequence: TGTGCCAGCAGCTTACAGGCTCTCAATCAGCCCCAGCATTTT. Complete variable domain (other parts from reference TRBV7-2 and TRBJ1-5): GAGVSQSPSNKVTEKGKDVELRCDPISGHTALYWYRQSLGQGLEFLIYFQGNSAPDKSGLPSDRFSAERTGGSVSTLTIQRTQQEDSAVYLCASSLQALNQPQHFGDGTRLSIL.

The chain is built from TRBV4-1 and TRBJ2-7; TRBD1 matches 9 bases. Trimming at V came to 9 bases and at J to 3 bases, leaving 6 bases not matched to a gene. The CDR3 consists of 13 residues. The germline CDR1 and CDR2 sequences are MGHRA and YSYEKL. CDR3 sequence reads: CASKMTGGYEQYF. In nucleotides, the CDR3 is TGCGCCAGTAAGATGACAGGGGGCTACGAGCAGTACTTC.

CDR3 in DNA: TGCGCCAGCAGCCAACGATGGGAGTACAATGAGCAGTTCTTC. Translating gives CASSQRWEYNEQFF. This chain connects TRBV4-1 to TRBJ2-1; D possibly corresponds to TRBD2 (5 bases). The CDR3 has 14 amino acids. The germline V gene has CDR1 MGHRA and CDR2 YSYEKL. Trimming left V 2 bases short and J 4 bases short, with 9 bases between.

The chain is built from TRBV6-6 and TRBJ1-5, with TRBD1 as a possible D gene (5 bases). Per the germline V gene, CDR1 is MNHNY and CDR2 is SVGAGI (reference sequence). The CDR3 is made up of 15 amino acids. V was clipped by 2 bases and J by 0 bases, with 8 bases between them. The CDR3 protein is CASSYRQNSNQPQHF. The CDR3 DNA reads TGTGCCAGCAGTTACCGACAGAATAGCAATCAGCCCCAGCATTTT.

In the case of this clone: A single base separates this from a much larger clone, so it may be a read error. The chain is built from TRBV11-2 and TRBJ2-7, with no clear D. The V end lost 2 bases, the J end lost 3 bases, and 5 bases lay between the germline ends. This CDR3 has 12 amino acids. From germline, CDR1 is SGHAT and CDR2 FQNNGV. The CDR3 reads CASSLNRYEQYF. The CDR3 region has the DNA TGTGCCAGCAGCTTAAATCGCTACGAGCAGTACTTC.

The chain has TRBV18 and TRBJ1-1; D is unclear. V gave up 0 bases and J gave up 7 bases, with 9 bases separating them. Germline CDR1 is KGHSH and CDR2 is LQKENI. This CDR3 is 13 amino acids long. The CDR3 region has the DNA TGTGCCAGCTCACCACCTTTATACGGTGAAGCTTTCTTT. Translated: CASSPPLYGEAFF.

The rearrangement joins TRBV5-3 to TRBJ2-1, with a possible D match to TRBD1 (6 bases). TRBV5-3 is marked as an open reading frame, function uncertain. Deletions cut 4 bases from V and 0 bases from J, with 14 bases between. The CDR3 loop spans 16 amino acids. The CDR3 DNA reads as TGTGCCAGAAGCAGCCAGGGGCGAGGCTCCTACAATGAGCAGTTCTTC. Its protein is CARSSQGRGSYNEQFF.

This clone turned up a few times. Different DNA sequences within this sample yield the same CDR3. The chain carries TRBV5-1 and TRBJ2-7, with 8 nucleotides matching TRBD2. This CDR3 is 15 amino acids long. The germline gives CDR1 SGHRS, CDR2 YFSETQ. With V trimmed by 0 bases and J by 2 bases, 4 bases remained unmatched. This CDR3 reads CASSLGAGETYEQYF. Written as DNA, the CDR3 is TGCGCCAGCAGCTTGGGAGCGGGAGAAACCTACGAGCAGTACTTC.

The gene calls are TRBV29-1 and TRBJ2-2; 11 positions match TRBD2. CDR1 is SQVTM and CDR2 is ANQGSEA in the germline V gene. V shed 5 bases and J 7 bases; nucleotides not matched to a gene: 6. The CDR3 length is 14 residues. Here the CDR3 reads CSVRLAGSNGELFF. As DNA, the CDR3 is TGCAGCGTTCGACTAGCGGGAAGTAACGGGGAGCTGTTTTTT.

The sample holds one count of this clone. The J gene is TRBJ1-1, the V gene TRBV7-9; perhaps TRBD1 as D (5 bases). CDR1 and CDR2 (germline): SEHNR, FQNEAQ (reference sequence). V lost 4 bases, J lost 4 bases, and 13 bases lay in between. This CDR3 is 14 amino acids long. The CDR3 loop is CASSSRTMTTEAFF. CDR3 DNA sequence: TGTGCCAGCAGCTCTCGGACAATGACCACTGAAGCTTTCTTT.

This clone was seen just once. DNA for the CDR3: TGTGCCAGCAGCACGGGAACAGATACGCAGTATTTT. Translating gives CASSTGTDTQYF. V gene TRBV2 combines with J gene TRBJ2-3; D might be TRBD2 (5 bases). This CDR3 spans 12 amino acids. CDR1 SNHLY and CDR2 FYNNEI come from the germline V gene. Trimming removed 6 bases at V and 3 bases at J, with 7 bases between.

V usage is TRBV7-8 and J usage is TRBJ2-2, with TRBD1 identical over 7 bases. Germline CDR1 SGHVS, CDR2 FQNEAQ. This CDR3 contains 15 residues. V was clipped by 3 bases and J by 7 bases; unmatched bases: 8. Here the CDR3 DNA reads TGTGCCAGCAGCTTGGAAGGACAGGACCTCGGGGAGCTGTTTTTT. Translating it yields CASSLEGQDLGELFF.

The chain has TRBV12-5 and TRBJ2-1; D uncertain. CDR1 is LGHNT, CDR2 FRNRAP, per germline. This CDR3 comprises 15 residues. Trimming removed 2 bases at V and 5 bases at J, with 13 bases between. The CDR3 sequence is CASGLFTLTHNEQFF. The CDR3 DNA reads TGTGCTAGTGGTTTGTTCACCTTGACCCACAATGAGCAGTTCTTC.

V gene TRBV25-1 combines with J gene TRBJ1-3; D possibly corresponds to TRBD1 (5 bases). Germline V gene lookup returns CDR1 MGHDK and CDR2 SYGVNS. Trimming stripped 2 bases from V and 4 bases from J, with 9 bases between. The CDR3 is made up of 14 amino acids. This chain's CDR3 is CASSEPGPGNTIYF. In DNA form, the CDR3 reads TGTGCCAGCAGTGAACCAGGGCCCGGAAACACCATATATTTT.

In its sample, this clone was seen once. The CDR3 nucleotides are TGTGCCAGCAGTGAACCAATCCGCCAAAGCGGGTGGAACACCGGGGAGCTGTTTTTT. Residues: CASSEPIRQSGWNTGELFF. The rearrangement links TRBV6-1 to TRBJ2-2; D is perhaps TRBD2 (6 bases). Germline V lookup: CDR1 MNHNS, CDR2 SASEGT. The CDR3 totals 19 residues. Trimming removed 2 bases at V and 1 base at J, with 20 bases between.

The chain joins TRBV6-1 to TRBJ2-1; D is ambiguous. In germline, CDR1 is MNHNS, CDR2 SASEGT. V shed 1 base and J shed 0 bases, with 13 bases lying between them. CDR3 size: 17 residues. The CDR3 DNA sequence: TGTGCCAGCAGTGAAGATGCTCGCCAAAGCTCCTACAATGAGCAGTTCTTC. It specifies CASSEDARQSSYNEQFF.